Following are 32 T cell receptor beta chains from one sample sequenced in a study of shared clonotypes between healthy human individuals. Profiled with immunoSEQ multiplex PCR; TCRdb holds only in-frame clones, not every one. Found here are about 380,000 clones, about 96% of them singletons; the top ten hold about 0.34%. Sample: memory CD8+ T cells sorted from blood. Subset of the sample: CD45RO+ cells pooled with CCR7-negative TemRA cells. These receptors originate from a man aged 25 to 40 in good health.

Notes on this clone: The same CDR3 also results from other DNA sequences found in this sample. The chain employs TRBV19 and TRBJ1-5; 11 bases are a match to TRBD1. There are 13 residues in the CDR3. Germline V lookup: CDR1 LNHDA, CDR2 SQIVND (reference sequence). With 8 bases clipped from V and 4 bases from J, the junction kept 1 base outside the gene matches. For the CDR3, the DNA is TGTGCCAGTCGGGACAGGGGGAATCAGCCCCAGCATTTT. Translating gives CASRDRGNQPQHF.

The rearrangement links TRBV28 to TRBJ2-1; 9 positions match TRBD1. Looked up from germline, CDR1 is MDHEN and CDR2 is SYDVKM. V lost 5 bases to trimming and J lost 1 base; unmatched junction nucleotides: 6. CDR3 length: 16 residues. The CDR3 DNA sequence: TGTGCCAGCAGTCCCCGGGGACAGGGTTCCTACAATGAGCAGTTCTTC. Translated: CASSPRGQGSYNEQFF.

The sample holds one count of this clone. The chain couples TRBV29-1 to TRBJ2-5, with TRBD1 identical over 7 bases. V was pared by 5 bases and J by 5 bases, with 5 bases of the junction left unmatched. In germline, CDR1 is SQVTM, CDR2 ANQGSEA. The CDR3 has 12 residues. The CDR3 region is CSVSQGLETQYF. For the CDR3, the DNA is TGCAGCGTTTCACAGGGGTTGGAGACCCAGTACTTC.

CDR3 sequence: CASSVQPQHF. Here the CDR3 DNA reads TGCGCCAGCAGTGTCCAGCCCCAGCATTTT. The gene calls are TRBV10-2 and TRBJ1-5; D unresolved. Deletions cut 4 bases from V and 7 bases from J, with 2 bases between. CDR1 and CDR2 (germline): WSHSY, SAAADI. The CDR3 runs to 10 residues.

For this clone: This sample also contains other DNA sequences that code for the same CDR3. The CDR3 nucleotides read TGCGCCAGCAGCTTGGGCCTAGCGGGAGGAACAGATACGCAGTATTTT. It yields the protein CASSLGLAGGTDTQYF. This chain uses TRBV5-1 with TRBJ2-3; TRBD2 matches at 11 bases. From germline, CDR1 is SGHRS and CDR2 YFSETQ. The CDR3 sequence is 16 residues long. V was pared by 0 bases and J by 3 bases, with 3 bases of the junction left unmatched.

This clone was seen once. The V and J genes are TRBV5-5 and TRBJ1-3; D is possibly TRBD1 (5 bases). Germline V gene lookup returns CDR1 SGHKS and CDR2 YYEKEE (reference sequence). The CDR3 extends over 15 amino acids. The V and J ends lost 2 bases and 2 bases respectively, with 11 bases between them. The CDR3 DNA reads TGTGCCAGCAGCTTACCAGGGAGAGCTGGAAACACCATATATTTT. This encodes CASSLPGRAGNTIYF.

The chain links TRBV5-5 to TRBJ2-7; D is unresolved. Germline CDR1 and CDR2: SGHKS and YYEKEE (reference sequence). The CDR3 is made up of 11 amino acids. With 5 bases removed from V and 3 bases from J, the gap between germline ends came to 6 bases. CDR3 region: CASSSIYEQYF. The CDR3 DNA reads TGTGCCAGCAGTTCTATCTACGAGCAGTACTTC.

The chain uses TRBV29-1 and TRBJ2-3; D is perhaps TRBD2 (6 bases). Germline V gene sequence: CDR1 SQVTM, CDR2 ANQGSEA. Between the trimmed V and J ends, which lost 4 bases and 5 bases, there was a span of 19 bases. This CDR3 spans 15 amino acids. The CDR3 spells CSVGGPRRGVDTQYF. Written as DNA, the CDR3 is TGCAGCGTTGGGGGCCCGCGGAGGGGCGTAGATACGCAGTATTTT.

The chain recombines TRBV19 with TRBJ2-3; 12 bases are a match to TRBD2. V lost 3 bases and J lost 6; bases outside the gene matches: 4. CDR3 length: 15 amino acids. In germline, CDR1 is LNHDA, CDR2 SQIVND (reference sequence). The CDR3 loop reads CASSIASGRADTQYF. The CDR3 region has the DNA TGTGCCAGTAGTATTGCTAGCGGGAGGGCCGATACGCAGTATTTT.

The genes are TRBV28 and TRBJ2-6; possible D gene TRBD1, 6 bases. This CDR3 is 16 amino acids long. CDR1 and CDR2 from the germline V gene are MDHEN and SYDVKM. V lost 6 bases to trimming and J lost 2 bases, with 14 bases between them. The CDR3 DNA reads TGTGCCAGCAGCTCTACCTACAGGGCTGGGGCCAACGTCCTGACTTTC. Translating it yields CASSSTYRAGANVLTF.

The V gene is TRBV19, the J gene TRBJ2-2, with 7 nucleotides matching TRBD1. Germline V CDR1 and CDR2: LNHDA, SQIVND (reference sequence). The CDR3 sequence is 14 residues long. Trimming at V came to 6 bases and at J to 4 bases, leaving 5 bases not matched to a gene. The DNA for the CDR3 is TGTGCCAGTAGGAACTCAGGGGGCACCGGGGAGCTGTTTTTT. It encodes CASRNSGGTGELFF.

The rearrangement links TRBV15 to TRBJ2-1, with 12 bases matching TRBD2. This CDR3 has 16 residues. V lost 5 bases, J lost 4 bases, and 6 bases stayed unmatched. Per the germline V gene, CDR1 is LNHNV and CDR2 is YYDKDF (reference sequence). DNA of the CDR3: TGTGCCACCAGCGGAGGACTAGCGGGAAGGTACAATGAGCAGTTCTTC. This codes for CATSGGLAGRYNEQFF.

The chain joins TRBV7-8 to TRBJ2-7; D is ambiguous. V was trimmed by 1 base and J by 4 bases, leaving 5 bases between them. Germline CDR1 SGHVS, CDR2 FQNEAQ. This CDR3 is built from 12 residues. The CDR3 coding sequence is TGTGCCAGCAGCTTAGACAAATACGAGCAGTACTTC. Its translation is CASSLDKYEQYF. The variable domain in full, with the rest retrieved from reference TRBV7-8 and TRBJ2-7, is GAGVSQSPRYKVAKRGQDVALRCDPISGHVSLFWYQQALGQGPEFLTYFQNEAQLDKSGLPSDRFFAERPEGSVSTLKIQRTQQEDSAVYLCASSLDKYEQYFGPGTRLTVT.

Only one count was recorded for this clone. The CDR3 reads CASSLGRTRPTDTQYF. DNA of the CDR3: TGTGCCAGCAGCTTAGGTCGGACTAGGCCCACAGATACGCAGTATTTT. This chain uses TRBV11-3 with TRBJ2-3, with 7 bases lining up with TRBD2. The CDR3 runs 16 residues. Germline V CDR1 and CDR2: SGHNT, YENEEA. V lost 1 base and J lost 2; bases outside the gene matches: 6.

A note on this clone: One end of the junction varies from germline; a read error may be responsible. CDR3 loop: CASSLEKTRLETQYF. CDR3 nucleotides: TGTGCTAGCAGCTTAGAAAAGACCCGCTTAGAGACCCAGTACTTC. This chain uses TRBV7-7 with TRBJ2-5, with no clear D. This CDR3 region has 15 residues. CDR1 is SSHAT and CDR2 is FNYEAQ in the germline V gene (reference sequence). The full variable domain, rest sourced from reference TRBV7-7 and TRBJ2-5, is GAGVSQSPRYKVTKRGQDVTLRCDPISSHATLYWYQQALGQGPEFLTYFNYEAQPDKSGLPSDRFSAERPEGSISTLTIQRTEQRDSAMYRCASSLEKTRLETQYFGPGTRLLVL.

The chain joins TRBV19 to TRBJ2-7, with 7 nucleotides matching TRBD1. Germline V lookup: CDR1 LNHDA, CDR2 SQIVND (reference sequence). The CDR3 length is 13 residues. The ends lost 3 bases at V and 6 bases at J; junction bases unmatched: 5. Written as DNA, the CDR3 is TGTGCCAGTAGTATCTCGACAGGGTTCGAGCAGTACTTC. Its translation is CASSISTGFEQYF.

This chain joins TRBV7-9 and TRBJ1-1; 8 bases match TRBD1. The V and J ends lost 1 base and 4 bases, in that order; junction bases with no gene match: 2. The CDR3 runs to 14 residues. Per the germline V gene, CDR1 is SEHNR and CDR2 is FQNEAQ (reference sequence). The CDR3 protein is CASSLVTGGTEAFF. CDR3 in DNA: TGTGCCAGCAGCTTAGTTACAGGGGGCACTGAAGCTTTCTTT.

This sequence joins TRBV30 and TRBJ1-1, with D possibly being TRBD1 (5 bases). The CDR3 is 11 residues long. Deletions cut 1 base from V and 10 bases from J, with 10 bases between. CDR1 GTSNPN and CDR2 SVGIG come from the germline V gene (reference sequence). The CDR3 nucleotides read TGTGCCTGGAGTGGTGGAAGGGGAGCTTTCTTT. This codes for CAWSGGRGAFF.

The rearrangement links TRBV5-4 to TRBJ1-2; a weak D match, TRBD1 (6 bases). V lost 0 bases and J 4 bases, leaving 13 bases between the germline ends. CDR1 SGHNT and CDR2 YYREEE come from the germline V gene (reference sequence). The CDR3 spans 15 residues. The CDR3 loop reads CASSLGQDSSYGYTF. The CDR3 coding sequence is TGTGCCAGCAGCTTGGGCCAGGACAGCAGCTATGGCTACACCTTC.

CDR3: CASMDQGADTQYF. In DNA, the CDR3 is TGTGCCAGCATGGACCAGGGAGCAGATACGCAGTATTTT. The J gene is TRBJ2-3, the V gene TRBV27; D possibly uses TRBD1 or TRBD2 (5 bases each). Germline V gives CDR1 MNHEY, CDR2 SMNVEV (reference sequence). The CDR3 totals 13 residues. V lost 7 bases and J 4 bases, leaving 12 bases between the germline ends.

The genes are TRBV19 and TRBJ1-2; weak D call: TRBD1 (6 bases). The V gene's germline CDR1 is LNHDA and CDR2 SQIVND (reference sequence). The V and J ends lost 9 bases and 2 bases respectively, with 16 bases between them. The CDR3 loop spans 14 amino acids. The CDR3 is CASSAGGGNYGYTF. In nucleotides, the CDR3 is TGTGCCAGCTCCGCGGGAGGGGGGAACTATGGCTACACCTTC.

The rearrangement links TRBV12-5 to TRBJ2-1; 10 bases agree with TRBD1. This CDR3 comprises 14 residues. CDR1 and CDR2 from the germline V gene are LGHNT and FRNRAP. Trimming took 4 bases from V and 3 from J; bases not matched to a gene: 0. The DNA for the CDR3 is TGTGCTAGTGGTTGGACAGGGGGCTACAATGAGCAGTTCTTC. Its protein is CASGWTGGYNEQFF.

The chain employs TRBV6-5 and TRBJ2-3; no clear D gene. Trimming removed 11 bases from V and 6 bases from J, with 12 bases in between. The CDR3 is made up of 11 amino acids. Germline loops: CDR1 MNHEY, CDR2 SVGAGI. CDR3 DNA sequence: TGTGCCGTCCGCGCAGCCGATACGCAGTATTTT. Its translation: CAVRAADTQYF.

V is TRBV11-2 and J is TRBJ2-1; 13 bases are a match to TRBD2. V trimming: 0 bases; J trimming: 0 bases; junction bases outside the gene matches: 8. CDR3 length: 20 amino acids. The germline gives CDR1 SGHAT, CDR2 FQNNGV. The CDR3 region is CASSLDLRGLAGSSYNEQFF. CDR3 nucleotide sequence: TGTGCCAGCAGCTTAGATCTTAGGGGACTAGCGGGGAGCTCCTACAATGAGCAGTTCTTC.

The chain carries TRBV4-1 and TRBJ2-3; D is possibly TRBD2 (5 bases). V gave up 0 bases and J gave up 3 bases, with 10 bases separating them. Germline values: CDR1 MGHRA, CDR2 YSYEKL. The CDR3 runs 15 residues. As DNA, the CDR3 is TGCGCCAGCAGCCAAGAACATAGGAGGACAGATACGCAGTATTTT. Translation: CASSQEHRRTDTQYF.

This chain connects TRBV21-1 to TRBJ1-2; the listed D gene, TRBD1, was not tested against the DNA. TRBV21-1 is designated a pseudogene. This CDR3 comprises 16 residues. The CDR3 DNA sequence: TGTGCCAGCTCTACTTTTCATTGGACAGGAGAGTATGGCTACACCTTC. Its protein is CASSTFHWTGEYGYTF.

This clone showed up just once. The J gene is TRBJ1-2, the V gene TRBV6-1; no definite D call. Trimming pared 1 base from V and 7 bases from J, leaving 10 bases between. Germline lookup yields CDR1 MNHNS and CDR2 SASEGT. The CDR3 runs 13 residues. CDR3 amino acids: CASSEVVASGYTF. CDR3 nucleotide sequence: TGTGCCAGCAGTGAAGTTGTGGCGTCTGGCTACACCTTC.

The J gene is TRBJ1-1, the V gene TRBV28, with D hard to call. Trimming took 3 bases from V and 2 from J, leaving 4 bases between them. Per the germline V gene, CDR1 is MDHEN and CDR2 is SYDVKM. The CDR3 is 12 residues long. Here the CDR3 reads CASSLDNTEAFF. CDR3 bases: TGTGCCAGCAGTTTGGACAACACTGAAGCTTTCTTT.

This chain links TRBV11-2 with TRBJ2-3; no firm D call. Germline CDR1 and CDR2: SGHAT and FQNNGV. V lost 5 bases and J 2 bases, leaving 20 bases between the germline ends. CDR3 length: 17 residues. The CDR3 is CASSPLGVGQVTDTQYF. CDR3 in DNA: TGTGCCAGCAGCCCCCTTGGGGTCGGTCAGGTCACAGATACGCAGTATTTT.

The CDR3 DNA follows: TGCGCCAGCAGTCAATCGGCCCCGCGCATATACGAGCAGTACTTC. This sequence encodes CASSQSAPRIYEQYF. The chain has TRBV23-1 and TRBJ2-7; D not resolved. TRBV23-1 is assigned to the ORF class and has an uncertain function. CDR3 size: 15 residues. Trimming took off 0 bases at V and 4 bases at J, with 13 bases between the two ends.

The DNA for the CDR3 is TGTGCCAGCAGCTTGCGGGGACAGGGAGCCTACGAGCAGTACTTC. Residues: CASSLRGQGAYEQYF. The chain combines TRBV5-5 with TRBJ2-7; 9 bases fit TRBD1. Germline assignment: CDR1 SGHKS and CDR2 YYEKEE (reference sequence). Losses at the gene ends were 1 base for V and 2 bases for J; bases not matched to a gene: 4. The CDR3 runs 15 residues.

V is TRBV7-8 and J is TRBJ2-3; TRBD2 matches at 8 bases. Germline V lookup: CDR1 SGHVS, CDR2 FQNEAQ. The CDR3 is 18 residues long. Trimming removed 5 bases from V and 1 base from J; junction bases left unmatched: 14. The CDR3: CASSGSPGGNVGTDTQYF. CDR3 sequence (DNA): TGTGCCAGCAGCGGCAGCCCGGGAGGGAATGTGGGCACAGATACGCAGTATTTT.